The 13 T cell receptor beta chains below come from one sample, sequenced in a study of human T cells and chemical hapten exposure (dated by TCRdb to 2020 to 2022). The sample's time point label, decoded: patch test 1, 2 weeks after DPC sensitization. Interpreted using the paper, the treatment or condition label stands for: therapeutic diphenylcyclopropenone sensitization with weekly scalp DPC. The receptor library was made with RACE. Sequencer: NextSeq 500. TCRdb reprocessing: public reads trimmed at Q25 with fastp, clones called with MiXCR, in-frame beta chains kept. Each entry is one CDR3 protein sequence, shown with its most common DNA and genes. The table for this sample lists about 71,000 distinct CDR3 sequences; approximately 9.8% of them were counted only once. 3.3% of the sample is held by the ten biggest clonotypes. The specimen comprised whole blood, sampled in connection with sensitization to the hapten diphenylcyclopropenone (DPC). The receptors come from a woman aged 40 to 50 with alopecia areata. Some clones in this sample may be carry-over from other donors' samples.

This clonotype was recorded many times. This chain links TRBV18 with TRBJ1-1; TRBD1 might be the D (6 bases). This CDR3 region has 15 residues. V was shortened by 0 bases and J by 1 base, with 9 bases between the two germline ends. CDR1 KGHSH and CDR2 LQKENI come from the germline V gene. The CDR3 bases are TGTGCCAGCTCACCACCCCCGACAGGGAACACTGAAGCTTTCTTT. Protein sequence: CASSPPPTGNTEAFF.

In its sample, this clonotype was seen a few times. This sequence joins TRBV20-1 and TRBJ1-6, with unresolved D. V was shortened by 3 bases and J by 0 bases, with 15 bases between the two germline ends. This CDR3 has 17 amino acids. Germline-derived CDR1 and CDR2 are DFQATT and SNEGSKA (reference sequence). In nucleotides, the CDR3 is TGCAGTGCTAGGAGTTCGCTCTTGAGCTCCTATAATTCACCCCTCCACTTT. Translation gives CSARSSLLSSYNSPLHF.

This clonotype was detected only a few times. V usage is TRBV7-2 and J usage is TRBJ2-3; TRBD2 matches at 10 bases. The CDR3 covers 14 residues. The ends lost 5 bases at V and 10 bases at J; junction bases unmatched: 9. Per germline, CDR1 SGHTA and CDR2 FQGNSA. CDR3 residues: CASSVIAGGQPQYF. CDR3 sequence (DNA): TGTGCCAGCAGCGTCATAGCGGGGGGCCAACCGCAGTATTTT.

J is TRBJ1-2 and V is TRBV29-1; a weak D match, TRBD1 (5 bases). V was cut by 0 bases and J by 8 bases, with 13 bases left in between. Germline values: CDR1 SQVTM, CDR2 ANQGSEA. The CDR3 is made up of 13 amino acids. The CDR3 region is CSVEDWRGSGYTF. The CDR3, as DNA: TGCAGCGTTGAAGATTGGAGGGGTAGCGGCTACACCTTC. Together with reference TRBV29-1 and TRBJ1-2, the CDR3 gives the full variable domain: SAVISQKPSRDICQRGTSLTIQCQVDSQVTMMFWYRQQPGQSLTLIATANQGSEATYESGFVIDKFPISRPNLTFSTLTVSNMSPEDSSIYLCSVEDWRGSGYTFGSGTRLTVV.

This clonotype has at least ten counts. The chain employs TRBV2 and TRBJ1-3; 9 positions match TRBD1. The germline V gene has CDR1 SNHLY and CDR2 FYNNEI. Trimming removed 2 bases from V and 2 bases from J; junction bases left unmatched: 7. The CDR3 extends over 17 amino acids. CDR3 amino acids: CASSELPWTGAGNTIYF. DNA for the CDR3: TGTGCCAGCAGTGAACTCCCATGGACAGGGGCTGGAAACACCATATATTTT.

CDR3 residues: CASSQAPGTGGYEQYF. The CDR3 DNA is TGCGCCAGCAGCCAAGCGCCAGGCACCGGCGGCTACGAGCAGTACTTC. The chain employs TRBV4-3 and TRBJ2-7, with D hard to call. Trimming left V 1 base short and J 3 bases short, with 16 bases between. Germline loops: CDR1 LGHNA, CDR2 YSLEER. The CDR3 extends over 16 amino acids.

In its sample, this clonotype was seen many times. The chain uses TRBV30 and TRBJ1-5; TRBD1 might be the D (6 bases). Germline loops: CDR1 GTSNPN, CDR2 SVGIG (reference sequence). The CDR3 runs to 13 residues. The V and J ends lost 1 base and 7 bases respectively, with 11 bases between them. CDR3: CAWSANREQPQHF. The CDR3 nucleotides read TGTGCCTGGAGTGCGAACAGGGAACAGCCCCAGCATTTT.

This clonotype occurred a few times. V gene TRBV14 combines with J gene TRBJ2-3, with 11 nucleotides matching TRBD2. The germline V gene has CDR1 SGHDN and CDR2 FVKESK. The CDR3 spans 16 residues. V shed 4 bases, J shed 4 bases, and the junction held 7 bases outside the gene matches. The DNA of the CDR3 is TGTGCCAGCAGCCGCATAGCGGGGGGGCAGGCAGATACGCAGTATTTT. It translates to CASSRIAGGQADTQYF. The full variable domain, its missing parts supplied by reference TRBV14 and TRBJ2-3, is EAGVTQFPSHSVIEKGQTVTLRCDPISGHDNLYWYRRVMGKEIKFLLHFVKESKQDESGMPNNRFLAERTGGTYSTLKVQPAELEDSGVYFCASSRIAGGQADTQYFGPGTRLTVL.

At least ten counts were recorded for this clonotype. This chain uses TRBV7-9 with TRBJ1-5; TRBD1 matches at 9 bases. V trimming: 5 bases; J trimming: 4 bases; junction bases outside the gene matches: 6. The CDR3 is 15 amino acids. Per germline, CDR1 SEHNR and CDR2 FQNEAQ (reference sequence). This CDR3 is CASSPTGGRNQPQHF. CDR3 coding DNA: TGTGCCAGCAGCCCGACAGGGGGTAGGAATCAGCCCCAGCATTTT.

This clonotype has ten or more counts. The rearrangement uses TRBV2 and TRBJ2-4, with D possibly being TRBD1 (5 bases). V was cut by 4 bases and J by 7 bases, with 14 bases left in between. Germline-derived CDR1 and CDR2 are SNHLY and FYNNEI. This CDR3 region has 14 residues. CDR3 in amino acids: CASSVVQAGNIQYF. CDR3 nucleotide sequence: TGTGCCAGCAGTGTTGTTCAGGCAGGGAACATTCAGTACTTC.

The chain combines TRBV7-9 with TRBJ1-6; no clear D. Germline lookup yields CDR1 SEHNR and CDR2 FQNEAQ (reference sequence). Trimming stripped 1 base from V and 14 bases from J, with 9 bases between. The CDR3 is 12 amino acids. The CDR3 region is CASSLEGLALHF. Here the CDR3 DNA reads TGTGCCAGCAGCTTAGAGGGTCTTGCCCTCCACTTT.

A few counts support this clonotype. This chain joins TRBV4-2 and TRBJ2-2, with D tentatively TRBD1 (5 bases). V was shortened by 1 base and J by 5 bases, with 8 bases between the two germline ends. Germline CDR1 LGHNA, CDR2 YNFKEQ. There are 14 residues in the CDR3. CDR3 sequence reads: CASSQGQWTGELFF. The CDR3 DNA sequence: TGTGCCAGCAGCCAAGGACAGTGGACCGGGGAGCTGTTTTTT.

This clonotype was picked up many times. The V and J genes are TRBV12-3 or TRBV12-4 and TRBJ2-5; D remains unclear. V gave up 3 bases and J gave up 5 bases, with 31 bases separating them. The CDR3 extends over 20 amino acids. In DNA, the CDR3 is TGTGCCAGCAGTTTCAAGTTTGGAAGGGTAGGAGAGTTGGGTCCGGAGACCCAGTACTTC. This sequence encodes CASSFKFGRVGELGPETQYF.